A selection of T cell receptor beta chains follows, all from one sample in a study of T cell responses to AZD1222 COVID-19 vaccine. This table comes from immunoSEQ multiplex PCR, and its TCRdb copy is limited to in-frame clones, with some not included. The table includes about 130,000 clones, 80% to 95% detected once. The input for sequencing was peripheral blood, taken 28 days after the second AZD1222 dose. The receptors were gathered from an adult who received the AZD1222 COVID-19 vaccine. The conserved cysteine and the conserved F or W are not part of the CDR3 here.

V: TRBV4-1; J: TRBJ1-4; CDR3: ASSQYLFTGGENEKLF
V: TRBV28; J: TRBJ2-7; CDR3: ASSLPGGSSYEQY
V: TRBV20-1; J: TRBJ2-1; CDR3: SAPQNLLQF
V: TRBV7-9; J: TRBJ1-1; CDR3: ASSLGVGKNTEAF
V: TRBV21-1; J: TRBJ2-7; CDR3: ASSKSFEQKAYEQY
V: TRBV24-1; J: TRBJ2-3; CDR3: ATSDPRETSTDTQY
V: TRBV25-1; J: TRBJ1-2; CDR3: ASSELGDSFYGYT
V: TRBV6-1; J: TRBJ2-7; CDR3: ASSAPPLGERYEQY
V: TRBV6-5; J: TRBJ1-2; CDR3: ASSYDRRTQNGYT
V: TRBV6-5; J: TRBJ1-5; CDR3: ATRDAGNQPQH
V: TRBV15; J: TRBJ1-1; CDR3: ATSRDHFIRGNTEAF
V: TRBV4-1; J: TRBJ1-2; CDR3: ASSPGQTVYGYT